The 27 T cell receptor beta chains below were found in one sample sequenced in a study of CD8+CD57+ T cells in acquired aplastic anemia. Those patients picked for sequencing had displayed CD8+CD57+ cell expansion on flow cytometry. Genomic DNA constituted the template upon which TCR beta VDJ and CDR3 profiling was performed. MiXCR, run by TCRdb on the reads, gives a single entry per CDR3 protein. The table records approximately 200,000 distinct CDR3 sequences, about half of them present only once. Sample: sorted CD4+, CD8+, or CD8+CD57+ T cells (not recorded which) from PBMCs. Source of these receptors: a human donor with aplastic anemia.

This clonotype was observed many times. The genes are TRBV2 and TRBJ1-2, with TRBD1 matching over 9 bases. The junction had 9 bases not matched to a gene; V was cut back by 4 bases and J by 6 bases. This CDR3 contains 15 residues. Germline lookup yields CDR1 SNHLY and CDR2 FYNNEI. CDR3 sequence (DNA): TGTGCCAGCAGTGTTACACAGGGGGCGGGTGATGGCTACACCTTC. This codes for CASSVTQGAGDGYTF.

This chain links TRBV2 with TRBJ2-2; D uncertain. CDR1 and CDR2 from the germline V gene are SNHLY and FYNNEI. With 2 bases removed from V and 6 bases from J, the gap between germline ends came to 7 bases. This CDR3 comprises 13 residues. CDR3 region: CASSEMSSGELFF. Written as DNA, the CDR3 is TGTGCCAGCAGTGAAATGTCTTCCGGGGAGCTGTTTTTT.

Details on this clonotype: This may be a read error, as it is one base from a much larger clone. The chain joins TRBV7-2 to TRBJ2-3, with 15 bases matching TRBD2. Germline V lookup: CDR1 SGHTA, CDR2 FQGNSA. V trimming: 3 bases; J trimming: 6 bases; junction bases outside the gene matches: 7. The CDR3 spans 17 residues. Here the CDR3 DNA reads TGTGCCAGCAGCTTCCAGGGACTAGCGGGGGGTGTGGATACGCAGTATTTT. As protein: CASSFQGLAGGVDTQYF.

This clonotype turned up a few times. CDR3 protein: CASSWKGGGRNYEQYF. DNA of the CDR3: TGTGCCAGCAGCTGGAAGGGTGGGGGTAGGAACTACGAGCAGTACTTC. V is TRBV7-9 and J is TRBJ2-7, with D possibly called TRBD1 or TRBD2 (5 bases each). The germline V gene has CDR1 SEHNR and CDR2 FQNEAQ (reference sequence). CDR3 length equals 16 residues. Between the trimmed V and J ends, which lost 4 bases and 3 bases, there was a span of 19 bases.

V usage is TRBV2 and J usage is TRBJ1-2, with D possibly matching TRBD1 (5 bases). V lost 3 bases and J lost 8, with 16 bases in between. The CDR3 length is 14 residues. Germline CDR1 and CDR2: SNHLY and FYNNEI. The CDR3 DNA sequence: TGTGCCAGCAGTGAGATCGAAGGACATATCGGCTACACCTTC. This codes for CASSEIEGHIGYTF.

This clonotype was detected many times. J is TRBJ1-1 and V is TRBV25-1; D unclear. There are 13 residues in the CDR3. Trimming shortened V by 3 bases and J by 0 bases, and 5 bases separated the two germline ends. Germline V lookup: CDR1 MGHDK, CDR2 SYGVNS. The CDR3 sequence: CASSDILNTEAFF. CDR3 nucleotide sequence: TGTGCCAGCAGTGACATTTTGAACACTGAAGCTTTCTTT.

This clonotype was seen many times. The chain links TRBV19 to TRBJ1-1, with no clear D. The ends were cut back, 4 bases at V and 6 bases at J, with 9 bases in the middle. Germline CDR1 reads LNHDA; CDR2 reads SQIVND (reference sequence). The CDR3 is 12 residues long. The CDR3 nucleotides are TGTGCCAGTAGTAGGATCCCGTCTGAAGCTTTCTTT. Protein: CASSRIPSEAFF.

This clonotype appeared a few times. V gene TRBV15 combines with J gene TRBJ2-5; D possibly uses TRBD1 or TRBD2 (6 bases each). Germline V lookup: CDR1 LNHNV, CDR2 YYDKDF (reference sequence). This CDR3 spans 15 amino acids. V was cut by 3 bases and J by 5 bases, with 16 bases left in between. As DNA, the CDR3 is TGTGCCACCAGCAGTTGGCCGGGGGCGAGGGAGACCCAGTACTTC. This gives the protein CATSSWPGARETQYF.

The sample holds many counts of this clonotype. This sequence joins TRBV7-8 and TRBJ2-5; TRBD1 matches at 9 bases. The germline V gene has CDR1 SGHVS and CDR2 FQNEAQ. V was clipped by 5 bases and J by 5 bases; unmatched bases: 18. CDR3 length: 18 amino acids. The DNA for the CDR3 is TGTGCCAGCAGCCTCCCTCAGTCACAGGGGGCGCGTGGGGAGACCCAGTACTTC. Translated: CASSLPQSQGARGETQYF.

This clonotype was observed a handful of times. This chain links TRBV5-4 with TRBJ2-5; 7 nucleotides match TRBD2. There are 15 residues in the CDR3. V was pared by 3 bases and J by 5 bases, with 10 bases of the junction left unmatched. The germline V gene has CDR1 SGHNT and CDR2 YYREEE (reference sequence). CDR3 coding DNA: TGTGCCAGCAGCTACCAGCGGGGCCTTCAGGAGACCCAGTACTTC. This encodes CASSYQRGLQETQYF. The full variable domain, in which reference TRBV5-4 and TRBJ2-5 provide the parts outside the CDR3, is ETGVTQSPTHLIKTRGQQVTLRCSSQSGHNTVSWYQQALGQGPQFIFQYYREEENGRGNFPPRFSGLQFPNYSSELNVNALELDDSALYLCASSYQRGLQETQYFGPGTRLLVL.

V is TRBV10-3 and J is TRBJ1-1; D gene uncertain. The CDR3 runs to 14 residues. Germline-derived CDR1 and CDR2 are ENHRY and SYGVKD. V lost 0 bases and J lost 8, with 13 bases in between. The CDR3 DNA sequence: TGTGCCATCAGTGAGTCGTACCGCTCAACCGAAGCTTTCTTT. It specifies CAISESYRSTEAFF.

This clonotype has a count of ten or more. This chain joins TRBV27 and TRBJ1-2, with D maybe TRBD1 (5 bases). The V end was cut by 5 bases, the J end by 3 bases, with 10 bases between. The V gene's germline CDR1 is MNHEY and CDR2 SMNVEV (reference sequence). This CDR3 spans 13 amino acids. This CDR3 reads CASSPREDYGYTF. The DNA of the CDR3 is TGTGCCAGCAGTCCCAGGGAGGACTATGGCTACACCTTC.

The chain joins TRBV6-1 to TRBJ2-4; 7 nucleotides agree with TRBD1. The CDR3 is 14 amino acids. V trimming: 8 bases; J trimming: 5 bases; junction bases outside the gene matches: 9. CDR1 MNHNS and CDR2 SASEGT come from the germline V gene. CDR3 residues: CASCFGTEENIQYF. CDR3 DNA sequence: TGTGCCAGCTGTTTTGGGACAGAAGAAAACATTCAGTACTTC.

This sequence joins TRBV24-1 and TRBJ1-2; 9 bases are shared with TRBD1. Germline CDR1 is KGHDR and CDR2 is SFDVKD. The J segment lost 7 bases and the V segment lost 3 bases, leaving 11 bases of the junction unmatched. The CDR3 sequence is 16 residues long. CDR3 coding DNA: TGTGCCACCAGTGATCAGGGACAGGGAAGTCATCGTGGCTACACCTTC. Encoded protein: CATSDQGQGSHRGYTF.

This clonotype was counted at least ten times. This rearrangement joins TRBV20-1 to TRBJ1-3; 7 nucleotides align to TRBD1. Germline CDR1 is DFQATT and CDR2 is SNEGSKA (reference sequence). The V segment lost 6 bases and the J segment 0 bases; nucleotides outside the gene matches: 5. The CDR3 spans 14 residues. The CDR3 coding sequence is TGCAGTGCCAACCGGGACAGCTCTGGAAACACCATATATTTT. It yields the protein CSANRDSSGNTIYF.

Many counts were recorded for this clonotype. The chain links TRBV5-8 to TRBJ1-6; maybe TRBD1 (6 bases). From germline, CDR1 is SGHTS and CDR2 YDEGEE. Trimming took off 2 bases at V and 4 bases at J, with 7 bases between the two ends. The CDR3 runs 14 residues. CDR3: CASSFGQYNSPLHF. The DNA for the CDR3 is TGTGCCAGCAGCTTCGGACAGTATAATTCACCCCTCCACTTT.

In regard to this clonotype: Possible read error: a much larger clone is one base away. J is TRBJ2-7 and V is TRBV5-5; D gene unclear. This CDR3 has 14 residues. Germline V gene lookup returns CDR1 SGHKS and CDR2 YYEKEE (reference sequence). CDR3 nucleotide sequence: TGTACCAGCAGCTTGGGTCAGCTAGACTACGAGCAGTACTTC. Translation gives CTSSLGQLDYEQYF.

This clonotype was counted many times. The rearrangement joins TRBV2 to TRBJ2-7; 9 nucleotides line up with TRBD2. V dropped 5 bases and J dropped 2; count of bases not matched to a gene: 10. Germline values: CDR1 SNHLY, CDR2 FYNNEI. This CDR3 has 16 residues. CDR3 in DNA: TGTGCCAGCAGTCCCGGGTGGGTAGCGGGGGCCTACGAGCAGTACTTC. Amino acids: CASSPGWVAGAYEQYF.

Comment on this clonotype: This may stem from a read error, because a much larger clone lies one nucleotide away. The chain combines TRBV19 with TRBJ1-5, with D unclear. This CDR3 is 16 amino acids long. Germline V gene data show CDR1 as LNHDA and CDR2 as SQIVND (reference sequence). DNA for the CDR3: TGTGCCAGTAGTATAGGGCAGTTTTATAGCACTCAGCCCCAGCATTTT. It is translated as CASSIGQFYSTQPQHF.

The chain combines TRBV7-2 with TRBJ2-6; TRBD2 matches at 10 bases. The CDR3 has 19 residues. The junction had 5 bases not matched to a gene; V was cut back by 0 bases and J by 0 bases. Germline assignment: CDR1 SGHTA and CDR2 FQGNSA. This chain's CDR3 is CASSLAVAGGYSGANVLTF. As DNA, the CDR3 is TGTGCCAGCAGCTTAGCTGTAGCGGGGGGCTACTCTGGGGCCAACGTCCTGACTTTC.

This clonotype was recorded at least ten times. For the CDR3, the DNA is TGCGCCAGCAGCTTGGCTTACTCCACAAGCAACTATGGCTACACCTTC. Its protein product is CASSLAYSTSNYGYTF. This rearrangement joins TRBV5-1 to TRBJ1-2; D is uncertain. CDR1 and CDR2 from the germline V gene are SGHRS and YFSETQ. The CDR3 has 16 amino acids. V lost 0 bases and J lost 2, with 14 bases in between.

This clonotype was observed at least ten times. This chain links TRBV12-3 or TRBV12-4 with TRBJ2-6, with D hard to call. V dropped 0 bases and J dropped 4 bases, with 10 bases sitting between them. The CDR3 covers 16 residues. Written as DNA, the CDR3 is TGTGCCAGCAGTTTAGCGGGGAACACCGGGGCCAACGTCCTGACTTTC. Translated: CASSLAGNTGANVLTF.

The V gene is TRBV15, the J gene TRBJ1-5, with no clear D. The CDR3 is made up of 15 amino acids. Trimming left V 0 bases short and J 4 bases short, with 10 bases between. In germline, CDR1 is LNHNV, CDR2 YYDKDF (reference sequence). The CDR3 coding sequence is TGTGCCACCAGCAGAGATTCGAGGGCTAATCAGCCCCAGCATTTT. It translates to CATSRDSRANQPQHF.

The chain couples TRBV7-3 to TRBJ2-5; D remains unclear. Germline-derived CDR1 and CDR2 are SGHTA and FQGTGA. Trimming took off 6 bases at V and 7 bases at J, with 6 bases between the two ends. This CDR3 is 10 amino acids long. The CDR3 coding sequence is TGTGCCAGCAGGTATCTGACCCAGTACTTC. It yields the protein CASRYLTQYF.

Many counts were recorded for this clonotype. V gene TRBV4-1 combines with J gene TRBJ2-7; TRBD1 aligns across 9 bases. V shed 2 bases, J shed 1 base, and the junction held 6 bases outside the gene matches. The CDR3 is 16 amino acids. Germline assignment: CDR1 MGHRA and CDR2 YSYEKL. CDR3 in amino acids: CASSQSTGGGSYEQYF. CDR3 coding DNA: TGCGCCAGCAGCCAATCGACAGGGGGGGGGTCCTACGAGCAGTACTTC.

This chain links TRBV25-1 with TRBJ1-6; D is unresolved. Germline CDR1 and CDR2: MGHDK and SYGVNS. CDR3 length equals 14 residues. V lost 2 bases and J 8 bases, leaving 10 bases between the germline ends. CDR3 nucleotides: TGTGCCAGCAGTGAAGTGGAGTCAGATTCACCCCTCCACTTT. This gives the protein CASSEVESDSPLHF.

This clonotype was observed at least ten times. This chain uses TRBV7-9 with TRBJ1-5; D is undetermined. The CDR3 totals 12 residues. Trimming stripped 1 base from V and 7 bases from J, with 5 bases between. From germline, CDR1 is SEHNR and CDR2 FQNEAQ (reference sequence). Written as DNA, the CDR3 is TGTGCCAGCAGCTTAGATGGACAGCCCCAGCATTTT. Translation: CASSLDGQPQHF.